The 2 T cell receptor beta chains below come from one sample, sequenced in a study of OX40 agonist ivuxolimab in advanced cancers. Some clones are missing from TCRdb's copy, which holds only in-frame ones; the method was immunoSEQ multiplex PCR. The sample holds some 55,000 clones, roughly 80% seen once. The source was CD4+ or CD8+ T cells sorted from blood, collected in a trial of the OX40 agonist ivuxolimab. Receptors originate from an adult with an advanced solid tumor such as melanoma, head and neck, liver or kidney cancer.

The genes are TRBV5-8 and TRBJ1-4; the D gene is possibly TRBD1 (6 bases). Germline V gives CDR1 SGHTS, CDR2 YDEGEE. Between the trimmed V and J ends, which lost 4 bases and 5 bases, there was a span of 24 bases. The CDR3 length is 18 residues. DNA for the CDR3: TGTGCCAGCAGCGGTCTCATACAGGGAGCCCTACCAAATGAAAAACTGTTTTTT. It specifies CASSGLIQGALPNEKLFF.

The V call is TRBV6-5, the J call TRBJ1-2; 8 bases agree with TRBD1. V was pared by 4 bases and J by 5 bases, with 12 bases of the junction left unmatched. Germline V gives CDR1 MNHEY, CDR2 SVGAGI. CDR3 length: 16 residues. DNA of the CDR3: TGTGCCAGCAGTTTTGGGGAACGGACAGGGAATTATGGCTACACCTTC. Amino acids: CASSFGERTGNYGYTF.